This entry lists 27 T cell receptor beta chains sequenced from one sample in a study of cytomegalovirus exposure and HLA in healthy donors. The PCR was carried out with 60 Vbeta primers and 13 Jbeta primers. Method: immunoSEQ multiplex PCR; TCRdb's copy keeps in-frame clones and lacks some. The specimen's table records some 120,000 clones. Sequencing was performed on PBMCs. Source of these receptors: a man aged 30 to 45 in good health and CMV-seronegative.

The CDR3 spells CSISIMGSGGEQFF. The CDR3 coding sequence is TGCAGTATTAGCATAATGGGTAGCGGGGGTGAGCAGTTCTTC. The rearrangement joins TRBV29-1 to TRBJ2-1; TRBD2 matches 9 bases. The CDR3 length is 14 residues. CDR1 and CDR2 (germline): SQVTM, ANQGSEA.

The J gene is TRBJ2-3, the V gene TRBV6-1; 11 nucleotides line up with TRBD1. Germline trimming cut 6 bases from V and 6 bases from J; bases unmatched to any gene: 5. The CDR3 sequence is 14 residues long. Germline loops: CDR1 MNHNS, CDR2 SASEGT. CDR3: CASSRTGGADTQYF. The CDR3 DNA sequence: TGTGCCAGCAGCAGGACAGGGGGCGCCGATACGCAGTATTTT.

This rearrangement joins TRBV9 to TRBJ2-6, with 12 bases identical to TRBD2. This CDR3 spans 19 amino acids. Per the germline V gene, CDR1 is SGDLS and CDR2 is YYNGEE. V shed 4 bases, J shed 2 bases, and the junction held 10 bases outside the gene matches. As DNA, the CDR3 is TGTGCCAGCAGCCTCTCTTTACTAGCGGGAGGAACTGGGGCCAACGTCCTGACTTTC. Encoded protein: CASSLSLLAGGTGANVLTF.

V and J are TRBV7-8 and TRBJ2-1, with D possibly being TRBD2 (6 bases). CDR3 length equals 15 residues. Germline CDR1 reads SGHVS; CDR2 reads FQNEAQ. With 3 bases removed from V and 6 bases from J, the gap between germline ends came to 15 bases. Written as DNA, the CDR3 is TGTGCCAGCAGCTTGGGGCGGGGAGCGTTCAATGAGCAGTTCTTC. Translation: CASSLGRGAFNEQFF.

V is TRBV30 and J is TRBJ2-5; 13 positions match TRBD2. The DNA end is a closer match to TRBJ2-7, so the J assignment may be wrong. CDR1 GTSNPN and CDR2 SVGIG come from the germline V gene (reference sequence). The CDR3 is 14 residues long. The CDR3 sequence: CAWSGLAGVYEQYF. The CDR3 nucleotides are TGTGCCTGGAGCGGACTAGCGGGAGTCTACGAGCAGTACTTC.

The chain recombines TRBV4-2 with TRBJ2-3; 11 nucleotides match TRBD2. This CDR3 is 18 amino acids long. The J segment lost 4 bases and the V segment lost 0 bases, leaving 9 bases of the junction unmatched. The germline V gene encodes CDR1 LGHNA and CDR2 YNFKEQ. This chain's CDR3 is CASSQEIAGGFGPDTQYF. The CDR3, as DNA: TGTGCCAGCAGCCAAGAAATAGCGGGAGGGTTTGGGCCAGATACGCAGTATTTT.

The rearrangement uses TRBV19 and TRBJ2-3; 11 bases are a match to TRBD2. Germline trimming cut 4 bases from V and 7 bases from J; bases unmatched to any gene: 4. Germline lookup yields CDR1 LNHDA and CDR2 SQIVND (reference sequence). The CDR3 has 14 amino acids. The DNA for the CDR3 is TGTGCCAGTAGTAAACTAGCGGGAGCTTATACGCAGTATTTT. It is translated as CASSKLAGAYTQYF.

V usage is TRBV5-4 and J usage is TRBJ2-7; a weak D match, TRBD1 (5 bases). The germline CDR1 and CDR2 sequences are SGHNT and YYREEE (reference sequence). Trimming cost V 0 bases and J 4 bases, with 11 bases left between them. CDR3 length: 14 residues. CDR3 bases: TGTGCCAGCAGCTTGGCAGGGAAAGGGTACGAGCAGTACTTC. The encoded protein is CASSLAGKGYEQYF.

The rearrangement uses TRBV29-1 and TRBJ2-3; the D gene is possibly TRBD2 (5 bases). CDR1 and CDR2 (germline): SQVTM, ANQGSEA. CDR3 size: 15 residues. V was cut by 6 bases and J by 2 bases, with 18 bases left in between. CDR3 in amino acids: CSVYFGFGDTDTQYF. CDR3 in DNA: TGCAGCGTGTATTTTGGGTTCGGGGACACAGATACGCAGTATTTT.

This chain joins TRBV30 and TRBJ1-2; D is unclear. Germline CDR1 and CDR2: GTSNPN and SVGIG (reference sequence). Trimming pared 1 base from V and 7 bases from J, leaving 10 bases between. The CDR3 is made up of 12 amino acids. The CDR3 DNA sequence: TGTGCCTGGAGTGGACTCCCGGGTGGCTACACCTTC. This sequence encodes CAWSGLPGGYTF.

The DNA for the CDR3 is TGTGCCTGGAGCGACGGGACAGGGGCTGAAGCTTTCTTT. Its translation: CAWSDGTGAEAFF. This chain links TRBV30 with TRBJ1-1; TRBD1 matches at 10 bases. With 3 bases clipped from V and 6 bases from J, the junction kept 4 bases outside the gene matches. The germline V gene encodes CDR1 GTSNPN and CDR2 SVGIG (reference sequence). This CDR3 has 13 amino acids.

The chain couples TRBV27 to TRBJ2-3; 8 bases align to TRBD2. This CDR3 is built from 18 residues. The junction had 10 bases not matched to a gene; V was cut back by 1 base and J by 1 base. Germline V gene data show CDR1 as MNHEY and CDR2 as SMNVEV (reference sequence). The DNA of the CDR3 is TGTGCCAGCAGTTTATACGGGGTGCAGCGGGAGCGCACAGATACGCAGTATTTT. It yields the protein CASSLYGVQRERTDTQYF.

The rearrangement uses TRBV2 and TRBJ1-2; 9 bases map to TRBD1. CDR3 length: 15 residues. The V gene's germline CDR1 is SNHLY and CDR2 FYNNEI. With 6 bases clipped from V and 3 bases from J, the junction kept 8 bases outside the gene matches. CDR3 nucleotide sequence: TGTGCCAGCAGCCCAGACAGGGGGAGTGACTATGGCTACACCTTC. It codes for CASSPDRGSDYGYTF.

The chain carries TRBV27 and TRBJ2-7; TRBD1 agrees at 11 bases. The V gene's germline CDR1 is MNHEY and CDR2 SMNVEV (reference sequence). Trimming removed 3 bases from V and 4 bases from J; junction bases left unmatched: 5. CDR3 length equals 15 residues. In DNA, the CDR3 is TGTGCCAGCAGTTTCTGGACAGGGGGCGGGTACGAGCAGTACTTC. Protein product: CASSFWTGGGYEQYF.

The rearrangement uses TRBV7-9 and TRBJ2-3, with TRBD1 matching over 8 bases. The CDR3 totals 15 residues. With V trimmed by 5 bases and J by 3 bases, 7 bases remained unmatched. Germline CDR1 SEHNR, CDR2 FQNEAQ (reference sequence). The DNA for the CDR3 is TGTGCCAGCAGCGCTCAGGGGGCGCCGACAGATACGCAGTATTTT. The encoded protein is CASSAQGAPTDTQYF.

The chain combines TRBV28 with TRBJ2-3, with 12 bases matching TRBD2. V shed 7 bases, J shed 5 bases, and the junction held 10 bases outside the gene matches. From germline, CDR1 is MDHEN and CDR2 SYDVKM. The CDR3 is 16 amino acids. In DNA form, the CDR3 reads TGTGCCAGCAATAATGGACTAGCGGGGACAGAAGATACGCAGTATTTT. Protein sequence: CASNNGLAGTEDTQYF.

The CDR3 region is CASSPQEGGFSGELFF. CDR3 sequence (DNA): TGTGCCAGCTCACCTCAGGAGGGAGGATTCAGCGGGGAGCTGTTTTTT. This chain connects TRBV18 to TRBJ2-2, with D possibly TRBD2 on 6 matching bases. Germline values: CDR1 KGHSH, CDR2 LQKENI. V lost 3 bases and J lost 7, with 18 bases in between. CDR3 length: 16 residues.

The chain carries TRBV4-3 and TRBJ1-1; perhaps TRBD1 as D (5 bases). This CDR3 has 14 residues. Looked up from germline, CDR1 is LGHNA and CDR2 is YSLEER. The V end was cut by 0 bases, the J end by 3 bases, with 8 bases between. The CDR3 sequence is CASSQEGQYTEAFF. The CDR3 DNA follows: TGCGCCAGCAGCCAAGAGGGGCAGTACACTGAAGCTTTCTTT.

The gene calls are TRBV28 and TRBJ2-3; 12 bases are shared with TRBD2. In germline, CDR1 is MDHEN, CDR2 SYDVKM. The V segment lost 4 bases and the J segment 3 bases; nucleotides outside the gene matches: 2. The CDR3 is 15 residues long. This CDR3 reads CASSSSGRETDTQYF. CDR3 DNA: TGTGCCAGCAGTTCTAGCGGGAGGGAGACAGATACGCAGTATTTT.

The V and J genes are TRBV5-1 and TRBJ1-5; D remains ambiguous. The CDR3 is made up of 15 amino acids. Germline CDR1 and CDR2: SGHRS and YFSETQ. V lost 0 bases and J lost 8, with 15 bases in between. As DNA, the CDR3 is TGCGCCAGCAGCTTGGTCCCGTCGCCTACCGAGCCCCAGCATTTT. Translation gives CASSLVPSPTEPQHF.

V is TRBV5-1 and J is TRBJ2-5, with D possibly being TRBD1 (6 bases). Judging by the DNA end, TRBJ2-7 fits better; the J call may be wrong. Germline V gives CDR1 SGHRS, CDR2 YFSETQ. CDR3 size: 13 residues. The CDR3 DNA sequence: TGCGCCAGCAGCTTGACAGGGCTGGACGAGCAGTACTTC. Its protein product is CASSLTGLDEQYF.

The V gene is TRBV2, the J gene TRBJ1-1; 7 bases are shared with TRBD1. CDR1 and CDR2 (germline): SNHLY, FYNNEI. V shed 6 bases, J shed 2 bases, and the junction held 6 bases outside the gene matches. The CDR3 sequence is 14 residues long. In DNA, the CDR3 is TGTGCCAGCAGCCAGGGGGGTAGAAACACTGAAGCTTTCTTT. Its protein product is CASSQGGRNTEAFF.

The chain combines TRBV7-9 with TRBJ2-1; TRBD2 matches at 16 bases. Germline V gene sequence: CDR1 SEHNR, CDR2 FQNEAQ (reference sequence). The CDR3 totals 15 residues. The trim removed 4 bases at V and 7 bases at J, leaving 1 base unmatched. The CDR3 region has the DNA TGTGCCAGCAGCTGGGGACTAGCGGGGGGGAATGAGCAGTTCTTC. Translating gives CASSWGLAGGNEQFF.

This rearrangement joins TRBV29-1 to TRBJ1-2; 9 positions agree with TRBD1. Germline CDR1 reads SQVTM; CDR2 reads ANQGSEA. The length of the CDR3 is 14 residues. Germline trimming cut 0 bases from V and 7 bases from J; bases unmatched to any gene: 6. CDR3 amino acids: CSVEEAQGAGGYTF. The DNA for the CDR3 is TGCAGCGTTGAAGAGGCACAGGGGGCGGGTGGCTACACCTTC.

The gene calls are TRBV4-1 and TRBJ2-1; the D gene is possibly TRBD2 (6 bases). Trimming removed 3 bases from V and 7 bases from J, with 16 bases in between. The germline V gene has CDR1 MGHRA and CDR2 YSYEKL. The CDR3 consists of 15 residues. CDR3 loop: CASSQEGLSANEQFF. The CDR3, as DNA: TGCGCCAGCAGCCAGGAGGGACTCTCGGCTAATGAGCAGTTCTTC.

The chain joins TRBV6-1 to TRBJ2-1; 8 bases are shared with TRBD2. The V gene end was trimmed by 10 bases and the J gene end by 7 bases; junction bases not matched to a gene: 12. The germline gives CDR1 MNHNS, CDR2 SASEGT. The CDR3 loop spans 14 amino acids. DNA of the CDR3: TGTGCCACTTGCGTGACTAGCGAGGGGAATGAGCAGTTCTTC. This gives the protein CATCVTSEGNEQFF.

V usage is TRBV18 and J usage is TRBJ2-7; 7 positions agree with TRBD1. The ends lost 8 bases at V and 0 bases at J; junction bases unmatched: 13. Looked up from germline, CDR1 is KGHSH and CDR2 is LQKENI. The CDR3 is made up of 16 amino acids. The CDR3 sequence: CASPPAWDSFSYEQYF. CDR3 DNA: TGTGCCAGCCCGCCTGCATGGGACAGCTTCTCCTACGAGCAGTACTTC.